The 5 T cell receptor beta chains presented below share a single source sample, sequenced in a study of T-cell reconstitution after alpha-beta-depleted transplantation in children. A library of TCRbeta sequences, prepared with unique molecular identifiers, was generated. TCRdb itself ran the PCR reads through MiXCR, one entry per CDR3 protein. The data show about 460,000 distinct CDR3 sequences, with more than 9.5% seen just once and 12% to 15% held by the top ten. The material sequenced was PBMCs, mostly from graft donor cells, taken 180 days after TCRalphabeta/CD19-depleted stem cell transplant. These receptor sequences come from a female patient aged 2-10 years who had a stem cell transplant for aplastic anemia, so the T cells may come from the graft donor.

The rearrangement links TRBV6-7 to TRBJ2-7; no clear D gene. TRBV6-7 is given ORF status, its function remaining uncertain. The germline V and J ends were trimmed by 6 bases and 6 bases, with 18 bases remaining between them. This CDR3 region has 14 residues. CDR3: CASSDRPTWGEQYV. The DNA for the CDR3 is TGTGCCAGCAGCGACCGCCCCACCTGGGGCGAGCAGTACGTC.

The rearrangement joins TRBV4-1 to TRBJ1-2; 7 bases agree with TRBD1. The germline V gene encodes CDR1 MGHRA and CDR2 YSYEKL. Trimming cost V 3 bases and J 3 bases; bases outside gene matches: 13. The CDR3 extends over 17 amino acids. The CDR3 DNA reads TGCGCCAGCAGCCATGGCCTCCGGGACAGAGGCGACTATGGCTACACCTTC. It specifies CASSHGLRDRGDYGYTF.

The chain carries TRBV2 and TRBJ2-7; 12 bases are a match to TRBD2. Per germline, CDR1 SNHLY and CDR2 FYNNEI. The junction had 5 bases not matched to a gene; V was cut back by 5 bases and J by 3 bases. The CDR3 is made up of 15 amino acids. CDR3 in amino acids: CASSSTSGSRYEQYF. DNA for the CDR3: TGTGCCAGCAGTTCGACTAGCGGGAGCCGCTACGAGCAGTACTTC.

This clonotype has more than one count but fewer than ten. The chain employs TRBV5-5 and TRBJ2-3; the match to TRBD1 covers 11 bases. From germline, CDR1 is SGHKS and CDR2 YYEKEE (reference sequence). This CDR3 is 16 amino acids long. Losses at the gene ends were 4 bases for V and 4 bases for J; bases not matched to a gene: 8. CDR3 DNA sequence: TGTGCCAGCAGCATACCCGGGACAGGGGGACCAGATACGCAGTATTTT. It codes for CASSIPGTGGPDTQYF.

The chain is built from TRBV21-1 and TRBJ2-7; TRBD1 is the table's D call, not checked against the DNA. TRBV21-1 is a known pseudogene. The CDR3 spans 13 residues. The DNA for the CDR3 is TGTGCCAGAGGTGAGGGGCGAGCCTACGAGCAGTACGTC. Its translation: CARGEGRAYEQYV.